The present TCR beta chain was sequenced within a study of shared clonotypes between healthy human individuals. Study background: The cohort comprised a couple of women and a few men. Their ages spanned 18 to 49 years. Overall study results and limits: The sole specimen, blood, was sampled, and tissue repertoires likely differ.

Every donor was a Caucasian adult from Nashville, Tennessee. Ten immunoSEQ deep assay plates were used to sequence unsorted PBMC DNA. Only in-frame clones appear in the TCRdb table, and some are missing; sequencing was by immunoSEQ multiplex PCR. The repertoire has 400,000 to 500,000 clones, 65% to 80% of them found once; the top ten carry less than 15%. This CDR3 is built from 12 residues. Between the trimmed V and J ends, which lost 6 bases and 8 bases, there was a span of 11 bases. CDR1 SNHLY and CDR2 FYNNEI come from the germline V gene. About this clone itself: What it binds is unknown.

The chain carries TRBV2 and TRBJ2-1; D gene ambiguous. Sample: PBMCs. The receptor was isolated from a middle-aged woman in good health. Some clones in this sample may be carry-over from other donors' samples. CDR3 sequence (DNA): TGTGCCAGCAGAGGCTACGAGGATGAGCAGTTCTTC. Amino acid sequence: CASRGYEDEQFF.